Below are 4 T cell receptor beta chains sequenced from a single sample in a study of blood T cell repertoires in COVID-19. The repertoire was sequenced with immunoSEQ multiplex PCR; TCRdb's copy has only in-frame clones and lacks some. This sample has about 73,000 clones; 82% occur once, and the top ten carry roughly 4.5%. The specimen was peripheral blood. These receptors came from a woman aged 55-70 years with acute or convalescent COVID-19.

The table lists this clone with a few counts. The chain carries TRBV29-1 and TRBJ2-4; 7 nucleotides align to TRBD2. V gave up 7 bases and J gave up 1 base; unmatched junction bases: 4. Germline CDR1 is SQVTM and CDR2 is ANQGSEA. This CDR3 has 13 residues. In DNA, the CDR3 is TGCAGCGCCCGACTAGCTGCCAAAAACATTCAGTACTTC. Encoded protein: CSARLAAKNIQYF.

This sequence joins TRBV19 and TRBJ1-6; no clear D gene. V lost 5 bases and J 6 bases, leaving 17 bases between the germline ends. Per the germline V gene, CDR1 is LNHDA and CDR2 is SQIVND (reference sequence). This CDR3 comprises 16 residues. The CDR3 coding sequence is TGTGCCAGTAGTTTGAAAGACACCGCCCGTAATTCACCCCTCCACTTT. Amino acids: CASSLKDTARNSPLHF.

The chain combines TRBV11-2 with TRBJ1-4; perhaps TRBD1 as D (6 bases). In germline, CDR1 is SGHAT, CDR2 FQNNGV. The CDR3 consists of 17 residues. V lost 5 bases, J lost 2 bases, and 18 bases lay in between. In DNA, the CDR3 is TGTGCCAGCAGCCAGAGGGGCAGGGGACCGACTAATGAAAAACTGTTTTTT. Encoded protein: CASSQRGRGPTNEKLFF.

V is TRBV6-5 and J is TRBJ1-2; no clear D gene. Germline V lookup: CDR1 MNHEY, CDR2 SVGAGI. The V end lost 5 bases, the J end lost 4 bases, and 17 bases lay between the germline ends. The CDR3 is 15 residues long. For the CDR3, the DNA is TGTGCCAGCAGTCTATCCCTGGGAGTGCTCTATGGCTACACCTTC. This translates into CASSLSLGVLYGYTF.